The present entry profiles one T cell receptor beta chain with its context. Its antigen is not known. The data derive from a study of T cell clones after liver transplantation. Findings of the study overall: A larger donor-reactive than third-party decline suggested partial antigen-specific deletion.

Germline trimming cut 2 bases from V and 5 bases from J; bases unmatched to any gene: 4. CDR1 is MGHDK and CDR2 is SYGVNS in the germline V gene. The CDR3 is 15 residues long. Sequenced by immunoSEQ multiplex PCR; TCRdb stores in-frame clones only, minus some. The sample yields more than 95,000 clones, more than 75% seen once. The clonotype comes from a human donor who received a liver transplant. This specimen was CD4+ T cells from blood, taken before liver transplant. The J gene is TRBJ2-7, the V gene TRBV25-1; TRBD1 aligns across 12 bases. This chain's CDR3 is CASSEVGTGGHEQYF. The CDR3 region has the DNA TGTGCCAGCAGTGAAGTTGGGACAGGGGGCCACGAGCAGTACTTC.